This section outlines one T cell receptor (beta chain) sequence together with its context. The PCR was carried out with 60 Vbeta primers and 13 Jbeta primers. Only in-frame clones appear in the TCRdb table, and some are missing; sequencing was by immunoSEQ multiplex PCR. This sample has 90,000 to 130,000 clones, with 79% found just once. The sample comes from a study of cytomegalovirus exposure and HLA in healthy donors. The CDR3 totals 15 residues. The V gene end was trimmed by 4 bases and the J gene end by 3 bases; junction bases not matched to a gene: 9. Germline CDR1 is SGHNT and CDR2 is YYREEE (reference sequence).

The material sequenced was PBMCs. This sequence joins TRBV5-4 and TRBJ1-2; 7 bases map to TRBD1. The source of this sequence is a man aged 30-40 years in good health and CMV-seropositive. The CDR3 is CASSAPRQGHYGYTF. The DNA of the CDR3 is TGTGCCAGCAGCGCTCCCCGACAGGGTCACTATGGCTACACCTTC.